Following are 26 T cell receptor beta chains from one sample sequenced in a study of CD8 T cells in ankylosing spondylitis. Each CDR3 protein is one row after TCRdb ran MiXCR on the 5' RACE reads. Of 350,000 to 450,000 distinct CDR3 sequences in the sample, 20% were seen once. The sequenced material came from blood, either unsorted or a sorted T cell fraction (not recorded which). These receptors originate from a male donor with ankylosing spondylitis or in good health (not recorded which).

This clonotype was counted only a few times. The rearrangement joins TRBV12-3 or TRBV12-4 to TRBJ2-5, with 12 bases lining up with TRBD1. V lost 6 bases, J lost 5 bases, and 13 bases stayed unmatched. The CDR3 contains 17 residues. The CDR3 sequence is CASSNPGQGARRETQYF. DNA for the CDR3: TGTGCCAGCAGCAACCCGGGACAGGGGGCTAGGCGGGAGACCCAGTACTTC.

The gene calls are TRBV4-1 and TRBJ2-7, with 7 bases fitting TRBD1. The V gene's germline CDR1 is MGHRA and CDR2 YSYEKL. The trim removed 2 bases at V and 3 bases at J, leaving 10 bases unmatched. This CDR3 spans 16 amino acids. The CDR3 here is CASSQLSGTVIYEQYF. Written as DNA, the CDR3 is TGCGCCAGCAGCCAACTCTCCGGGACAGTTATCTACGAGCAGTACTTC.

A few counts support this clonotype. The V and J genes are TRBV6-1 and TRBJ2-2; TRBD1 matches at 10 bases. V was clipped by 6 bases and J by 6 bases; unmatched bases: 7. Germline V gene sequence: CDR1 MNHNS, CDR2 SASEGT. The CDR3 totals 15 residues. CDR3 sequence reads: CASRKGTGVAGELFF. For the CDR3, the DNA is TGTGCCAGCAGAAAAGGGACAGGGGTGGCCGGGGAGCTGTTTTTT.

This clonotype was seen a few times. V is TRBV10-3 and J is TRBJ2-1; a possible D gene is TRBD1 (5 bases). The V end lost 0 bases, the J end lost 7 bases, and 16 bases lay between the germline ends. CDR1 and CDR2 from the germline V gene are ENHRY and SYGVKD. The CDR3 consists of 16 residues. The CDR3 DNA follows: TGTGCCATCAGTGAGTCGTTGGCAGGGCGGAGAAATGAGCAGTTCTTC. As protein: CAISESLAGRRNEQFF.

V gene TRBV20-1 combines with J gene TRBJ2-1, with TRBD1 matching 12 bases. CDR1 is DFQATT and CDR2 is SNEGSKA in the germline V gene (reference sequence). V was clipped by 4 bases and J by 7 bases; unmatched bases: 5. The CDR3 is 14 residues long. CDR3 in amino acids: CSATGQGALNEQFF. The CDR3 DNA follows: TGCAGTGCTACGGGACAGGGGGCTTTAAATGAGCAGTTCTTC.

This chain uses TRBV5-6 with TRBJ2-7; tentative D call: TRBD2 (5 bases). Between the trimmed V and J ends, which lost 2 bases and 5 bases, there was a span of 14 bases. CDR3 length: 14 residues. CDR1 is SGHDT and CDR2 is YYEEEE in the germline V gene. DNA for the CDR3: TGTGCCAGCAGCTTACCTCCGAGGGAAGACGAGCAGTACTTC. Its protein is CASSLPPREDEQYF.

This clonotype showed up just a few times. The V gene is TRBV3-1, the J gene TRBJ2-5; possible D gene TRBD1, 6 bases. The CDR3 runs to 15 residues. The V gene's germline CDR1 is LGHDT and CDR2 YNNKEL (reference sequence). V lost 5 bases and J 1 base, leaving 14 bases between the germline ends. CDR3 loop: CASSSRDIGQETQYF. The CDR3 nucleotides are TGTGCCAGCAGCTCCCGGGACATCGGCCAAGAGACCCAGTACTTC.

This clonotype was observed at least ten times. The rearrangement uses TRBV12-3 or TRBV12-4 and TRBJ2-3, with D perhaps matching TRBD2 (5 bases). V was cut by 6 bases and J by 2 bases, with 15 bases left in between. CDR3 length equals 15 residues. CDR3 amino acids: CASSLGLSYTDTQYF. The CDR3 coding sequence is TGTGCCAGCAGCCTCGGACTCTCCTACACAGATACGCAGTATTTT.

This clonotype was counted a few times. The rearrangement links TRBV3-1 to TRBJ2-5; D unclear. V was clipped by 0 bases and J by 4 bases, with 6 bases between them. Germline V gives CDR1 LGHDT, CDR2 YNNKEL (reference sequence). The CDR3 is 13 residues long. The CDR3 nucleotides are TGTGCCAGCAGCCAAGACTTAGGAGAGACCCAGTACTTC. Translation gives CASSQDLGETQYF.

This clonotype was seen a handful of times. The genes are TRBV10-1 and TRBJ2-3, with D possibly being TRBD1 or TRBD2 (5 bases each). The CDR3 has 15 residues. Trimming removed 0 bases from V and 1 base from J, with 8 bases in between. Looked up from germline, CDR1 is WNHNN and CDR2 is SYGVQD (reference sequence). This CDR3 is CASSESGDGTDTQYF. The CDR3 DNA reads TGCGCCAGCAGTGAGTCTGGGGACGGCACAGATACGCAGTATTTT.

This rearrangement joins TRBV12-3 or TRBV12-4 to TRBJ1-6; D is ambiguous. V lost 8 bases and J 9 bases, leaving 14 bases between the germline ends. The CDR3 consists of 13 residues. In nucleotides, the CDR3 is TGTGCCAGCGAGTCGGGCAGTGGTTCACCCCTCCACTTT. Amino acid sequence: CASESGSGSPLHF.

With regard to this clonotype: Because the CDR3's place on the DNA is in doubt, the DNA is left out and the CDR3 is given as listed by TCRdb. This rearrangement joins TRBV27 to TRBJ1-2; the DNA was not compared with TRBD1, the D call given in the table. CDR1 is MNHEY, CDR2 SMNVEV, per germline (reference sequence). The CDR3 is 15 residues long, ends included. CDR3 region: CASSSSGGNFYGYTF.

V gene TRBV7-9 combines with J gene TRBJ2-1; tentative D call: TRBD2 (5 bases). The CDR3 contains 13 residues. Germline CDR1 is SEHNR and CDR2 is FQNEAQ (reference sequence). The CDR3 DNA reads TGTGCGACCCGACGGGGTTCCTACAATGAGCAGTTCTTC. As protein: CATRRGSYNEQFF. The full variable domain, completed using reference TRBV7-9 and TRBJ2-1, is DTGVSQNPRHKITKRGQNVTFRCDPISEHNRLYWYRQTLGQGPEFLTYFQNEAQLEKSRLLSDRFSAERPKGSFSTLEIQRTEQGDSAMYLCATRRGSYNEQFFGPGTRLTVL.

The chain couples TRBV6-4 to TRBJ2-1, with D possibly matching TRBD1 (5 bases). Germline-derived CDR1 and CDR2 are MRHNA and SNTAGT. CDR3 length: 13 residues. The V and J ends lost 3 bases and 5 bases respectively, with 8 bases between them. The chain's CDR3 is CASSEAGNNEQFF. CDR3 nucleotide sequence: TGTGCCAGCAGTGAGGCAGGGAACAATGAGCAGTTCTTC.

This clonotype has more than one count but fewer than ten. The CDR3 sequence: CASSSGGVDEQYF. Written as DNA, the CDR3 is TGCGCCAGCAGCTCTGGGGGTGTCGACGAGCAGTACTTC. The chain carries TRBV5-1 and TRBJ2-7; D is tentatively TRBD1 or TRBD2 (5 bases each). There are 13 residues in the CDR3. V lost 3 bases to trimming and J lost 5 bases, with 12 bases between them. Germline CDR1 and CDR2: SGHRS and YFSETQ.

This clonotype was found a few times. V is TRBV4-1 and J is TRBJ2-3; D gene unclear. The CDR3 extends over 15 amino acids. Trimming took 1 base from V and 6 from J, leaving 14 bases between them. Germline lookup yields CDR1 MGHRA and CDR2 YSYEKL. CDR3 nucleotide sequence: TGCGCCAGCAGCCAAGTATCGGTGACCTCGGATACGCAGTATTTT. It yields the protein CASSQVSVTSDTQYF.

The DNA for the CDR3 is TGCAGCGCCGAGGGGGATGAATTTGAGCAGTTCTTC. This translates into CSAEGDEFEQFF. The chain uses TRBV29-1 and TRBJ2-1; TRBD1 might be the D (6 bases). This CDR3 is 12 amino acids long. Looked up from germline, CDR1 is SQVTM and CDR2 is ANQGSEA. Trimming took off 7 bases at V and 9 bases at J, with 16 bases between the two ends.

Concerning this clonotype: A much larger clone is a single base away; this may be a read error. J is TRBJ1-5 and V is TRBV12-3 or TRBV12-4, with D perhaps TRBD1 (6 bases). The CDR3 runs to 14 residues. The CDR3 sequence: CGSSSGDSNQPQHF. Here the CDR3 DNA reads TGTGGCAGCAGTTCAGGGGATAGCAATCAGCCCCAGCATTTT.

V is TRBV7-9 and J is TRBJ2-7; 11 bases are shared with TRBD1. The J segment lost 5 bases and the V segment lost 4 bases, leaving 4 bases of the junction unmatched. CDR1 SEHNR and CDR2 FQNEAQ come from the germline V gene (reference sequence). The CDR3 is 14 amino acids. As DNA, the CDR3 is TGTGCCAGCAGCTACGGACAGGGGGCTCACGAGCAGTACTTC. Amino acids: CASSYGQGAHEQYF.

This clonotype appeared a few times. V gene TRBV4-1 combines with J gene TRBJ2-5; D uncertain. The V gene's germline CDR1 is MGHRA and CDR2 YSYEKL. Trimming took 1 base from V and 0 from J, leaving 9 bases between them. This CDR3 comprises 15 residues. CDR3 in DNA: TGCGCCAGCAGCCAAGTTTCCAAATACCAAGAGACCCAGTACTTC. This encodes CASSQVSKYQETQYF.

This clonotype was seen a handful of times. The chain carries TRBV27 and TRBJ2-1; 14 bases match TRBD2. J lost 12 bases, V lost 2 bases, and 6 bases had no gene match. CDR1 is MNHEY and CDR2 is SMNVEV in the germline V gene (reference sequence). This CDR3 region has 15 residues. The CDR3 region has the DNA TGTGCCAGCAGTTTAGGGACTAGCGGGAGAAGTATGCAGTTCTTC. Protein: CASSLGTSGRSMQFF.

This clonotype was counted between two and nine times. This chain uses TRBV9 with TRBJ2-1, with a tentative D call TRBD2 (6 bases). This CDR3 spans 12 amino acids. Germline loops: CDR1 SGDLS, CDR2 YYNGEE. V lost 3 bases to trimming and J lost 9 bases, with 10 bases between them. The CDR3, as DNA: TGTGCCAGCAGCGAGGAGGGCGGTGAGCAGTTCTTC. Amino acid sequence: CASSEEGGEQFF.

The CDR3 DNA reads as TGTGCCAGCAGCCGACGGGACAGGAACTACGAGCAGTACTTC. Residues: CASSRRDRNYEQYF. The V and J genes are TRBV13 and TRBJ2-7; 8 bases fit TRBD1. Germline loops: CDR1 PRHDT, CDR2 FYEKMQ (reference sequence). CDR3 size: 14 residues. V gave up 5 bases and J gave up 3 bases; unmatched junction bases: 6.

The rearrangement links TRBV11-2 to TRBJ2-2, with 8 bases identical to TRBD1. J gave up 2 bases and V 1 base, and 6 bases lay outside the gene matches. Germline V gene sequence: CDR1 SGHAT, CDR2 FQNNGV. This CDR3 has 17 residues. The CDR3 region has the DNA TGTGCCAGCAGCTTAGCGGGACAGGTTTTAAACACCGGGGAGCTGTTTTTT. Translation gives CASSLAGQVLNTGELFF.

J is TRBJ1-5 and V is TRBV12-3 or TRBV12-4; D ambiguous. CDR3 length: 15 residues. V gave up 6 bases and J gave up 2 bases, with 14 bases separating them. The CDR3 spells CASSPSDWGNQPQHF. Here the CDR3 DNA reads TGTGCCAGCAGCCCCTCCGATTGGGGCAATCAGCCCCAGCATTTT.

This clonotype has only a few counts. The chain links TRBV20-1 to TRBJ2-1, with 7 nucleotides matching TRBD2. CDR1 and CDR2 from the germline V gene are DFQATT and SNEGSKA (reference sequence). CDR3 length equals 15 residues. Losses at the gene ends were 0 bases for V and 5 bases for J; bases not matched to a gene: 7. CDR3 nucleotides: TGCAGTGCTAGAGATCGGGACTACCCCGACAATGAGCAGTTCTTC. Protein sequence: CSARDRDYPDNEQFF.